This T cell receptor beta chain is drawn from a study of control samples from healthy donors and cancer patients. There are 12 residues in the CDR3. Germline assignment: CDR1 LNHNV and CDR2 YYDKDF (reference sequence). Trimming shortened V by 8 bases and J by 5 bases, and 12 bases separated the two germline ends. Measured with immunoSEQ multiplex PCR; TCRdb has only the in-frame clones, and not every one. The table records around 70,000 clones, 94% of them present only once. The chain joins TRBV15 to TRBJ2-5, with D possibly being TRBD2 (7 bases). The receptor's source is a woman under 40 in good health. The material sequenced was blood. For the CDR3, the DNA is TGTGCCACCCGGGGGGCTGAGGAGACCCAGTACTTC. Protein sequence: CATRGAEETQYF.